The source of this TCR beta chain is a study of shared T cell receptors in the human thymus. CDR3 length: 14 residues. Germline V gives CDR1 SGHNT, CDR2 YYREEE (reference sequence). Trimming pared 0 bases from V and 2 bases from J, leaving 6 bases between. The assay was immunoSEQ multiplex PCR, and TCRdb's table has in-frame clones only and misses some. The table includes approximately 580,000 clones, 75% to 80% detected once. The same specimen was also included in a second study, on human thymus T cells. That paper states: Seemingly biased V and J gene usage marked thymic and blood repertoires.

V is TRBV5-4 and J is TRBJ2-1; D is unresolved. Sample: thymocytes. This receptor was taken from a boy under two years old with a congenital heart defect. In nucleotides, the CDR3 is TGTGCCAGCAGCTTGGCCATTCCCTACAATGAGCAGTTCTTC. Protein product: CASSLAIPYNEQFF.